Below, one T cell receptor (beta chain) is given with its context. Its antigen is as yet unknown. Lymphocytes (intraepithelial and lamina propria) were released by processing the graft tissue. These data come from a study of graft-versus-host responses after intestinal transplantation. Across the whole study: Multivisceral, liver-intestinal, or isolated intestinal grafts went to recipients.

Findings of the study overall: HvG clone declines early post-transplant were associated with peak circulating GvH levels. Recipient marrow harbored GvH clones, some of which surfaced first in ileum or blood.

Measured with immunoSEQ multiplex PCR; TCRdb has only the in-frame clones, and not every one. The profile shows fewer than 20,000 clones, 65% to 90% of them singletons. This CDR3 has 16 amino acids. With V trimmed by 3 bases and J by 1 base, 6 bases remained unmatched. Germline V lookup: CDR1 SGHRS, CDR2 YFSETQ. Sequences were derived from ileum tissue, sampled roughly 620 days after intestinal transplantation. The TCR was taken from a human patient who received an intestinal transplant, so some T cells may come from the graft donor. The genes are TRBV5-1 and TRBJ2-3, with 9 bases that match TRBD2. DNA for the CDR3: TGCGCCAGCAGCTGGGATATAGCGGGGGGCACAGATACGCAGTATTTT. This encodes CASSWDIAGGTDTQYF.